The rows below give T cell receptor beta chains drawn from one sample of a study of CXCR3-negative and CXCR3-positive naive CD8 T cells. From the 5' RACE reads, TCRdb lists one entry per CDR3 protein and no DNA. The sample table includes approximately 26,000 distinct CDR3 sequences. What was sequenced was naive CXCR3- CD8+ T cells from blood. The receptors were gathered from a human donor in good health. Some clones in this sample may be carry-over from other donors' samples. CDR3s include the opening cysteine and the closing phenylalanine or tryptophan. Fields, in order: CDR3 protein, CDR3 length, J gene, clone size, V gene. Clone sizes are given selectively: once, few, many, or a class where the clone is expanded.

CDR3 protein: CASSYSRQGSNEQFF
CDR3 length: 15
J gene: TRBJ2-1
clone size: -
V gene: TRBV6-5

CDR3 protein: CSVGQGFMNTEAFF
CDR3 length: 14
J gene: TRBJ1-1
clone size: -
V gene: TRBV29-1

CDR3 protein: CSPVVQPNVYGYTF
CDR3 length: 14
J gene: TRBJ1-2
clone size: -
V gene: TRBV20-1

CDR3 protein: CSAATGVTEAFF
CDR3 length: 12
J gene: TRBJ1-1
clone size: -
V gene: TRBV20-1

CDR3 protein: CASSLVGGTYEQYF
CDR3 length: 14
J gene: TRBJ2-7
clone size: -
V gene: TRBV7-9

CDR3 protein: CSVEGLAGGQGSYNEQFF
CDR3 length: 18
J gene: TRBJ2-1
clone size: -
V gene: TRBV29-1

CDR3 protein: CSVGGVIGVSGELFF
CDR3 length: 15
J gene: TRBJ2-2
clone size: -
V gene: TRBV29-1

CDR3 protein: CASRESTSGVYEQYF
CDR3 length: 15
J gene: TRBJ2-7
clone size: -
V gene: TRBV2

CDR3 protein: CSATTYGQGDTQYF
CDR3 length: 14
J gene: TRBJ2-3
clone size: -
V gene: TRBV20-1

CDR3 protein: CSVVQGSEQFF
CDR3 length: 11
J gene: TRBJ2-1
clone size: -
V gene: TRBV29-1

CDR3 protein: CATSDSGGPSYNEQFF
CDR3 length: 16
J gene: TRBJ2-1
clone size: -
V gene: TRBV24-1

CDR3 protein: CASSFPGVGNEQFF
CDR3 length: 14
J gene: TRBJ2-1
clone size: -
V gene: TRBV12-3/TRBV12-4

CDR3 protein: CASSLGSLSSYEQYF
CDR3 length: 15
J gene: TRBJ2-7
clone size: -
V gene: TRBV5-1

CDR3 protein: CASLGRISNQPQHF
CDR3 length: 14
J gene: TRBJ1-5
clone size: -
V gene: TRBV2

CDR3 protein: CASSHGLAGAYNEQFF
CDR3 length: 16
J gene: TRBJ2-1
clone size: -
V gene: TRBV12-3/TRBV12-4

CDR3 protein: CSVATSLDRELFF
CDR3 length: 13
J gene: TRBJ2-2
clone size: -
V gene: TRBV29-1

CDR3 protein: CASSLLRGRQETQYF
CDR3 length: 15
J gene: TRBJ2-5
clone size: -
V gene: TRBV11-1

CDR3 protein: CSVVSGTYNEQFF
CDR3 length: 13
J gene: TRBJ2-1
clone size: -
V gene: TRBV29-1

CDR3 protein: CASSLTVTQDYGYTF
CDR3 length: 15
J gene: TRBJ1-2
clone size: -
V gene: TRBV12-3/TRBV12-4

CDR3 protein: CSVEDEGTPYEQYF
CDR3 length: 14
J gene: TRBJ2-7
clone size: -
V gene: TRBV29-1

CDR3 protein: CASSPTGGNEKLFF
CDR3 length: 14
J gene: TRBJ1-4
clone size: -
V gene: TRBV18

CDR3 protein: CASSKGGMAGANVLTF
CDR3 length: 16
J gene: TRBJ2-6
clone size: -
V gene: TRBV6-5

CDR3 protein: CASSGGSEWIQYF
CDR3 length: 13
J gene: TRBJ2-4
clone size: -
V gene: TRBV7-2

CDR3 protein: CASSLVVTNYGYTF
CDR3 length: 14
J gene: TRBJ1-2
clone size: -
V gene: TRBV7-9

CDR3 protein: CASSDTGCGYTF
CDR3 length: 12
J gene: TRBJ1-2
clone size: -
V gene: TRBV21-1

CDR3 protein: CASAGGVLNEQFF
CDR3 length: 13
J gene: TRBJ2-1
clone size: -
V gene: TRBV12-3/TRBV12-4

CDR3 protein: CSADDRESGNTIYF
CDR3 length: 14
J gene: TRBJ1-3
clone size: -
V gene: TRBV20-1

CDR3 protein: CASKTGTGSNEQFF
CDR3 length: 14
J gene: TRBJ2-1
clone size: -
V gene: TRBV4-3

CDR3 protein: CSARGAGASYNEQFF
CDR3 length: 15
J gene: TRBJ2-1
clone size: -
V gene: TRBV20-1

CDR3 protein: CASSPSIEGTLYNEQFF
CDR3 length: 17
J gene: TRBJ2-1
clone size: -
V gene: TRBV4-3

CDR3 protein: CASSYQAQYEQYF
CDR3 length: 13
J gene: TRBJ2-7
clone size: -
V gene: TRBV3-1

CDR3 protein: CASSGTSGGYNEQFF
CDR3 length: 15
J gene: TRBJ2-1
clone size: -
V gene: TRBV6-4

CDR3 protein: CASSFIGEDTQYF
CDR3 length: 13
J gene: TRBJ2-3
clone size: -
V gene: TRBV28

CDR3 protein: CASSQDQGGPYGYTF
CDR3 length: 15
J gene: TRBJ1-2
clone size: medium-sized
V gene: TRBV4-3

CDR3 protein: CASSSRDRESEKLFF
CDR3 length: 15
J gene: TRBJ1-4
clone size: -
V gene: TRBV7-9

CDR3 protein: CASSQGTMNGRWGIQYF
CDR3 length: 17
J gene: TRBJ2-4
clone size: -
V gene: TRBV14

CDR3 protein: CASSAWDSLNTGELFF
CDR3 length: 16
J gene: TRBJ2-2
clone size: -
V gene: TRBV7-3

CDR3 protein: CASSPRVGCSGNTIYF
CDR3 length: 16
J gene: TRBJ1-3
clone size: -
V gene: TRBV7-6

CDR3 protein: CASRPEGVVYGYTF
CDR3 length: 14
J gene: TRBJ1-2
clone size: -
V gene: TRBV7-2

CDR3 protein: CASSLIGGRREKLFF
CDR3 length: 15
J gene: TRBJ1-4
clone size: -
V gene: TRBV7-9

CDR3 protein: CSARDTGDNEQFF
CDR3 length: 13
J gene: TRBJ2-1
clone size: -
V gene: TRBV20-1

CDR3 protein: CASSPQQGVSYEQYF
CDR3 length: 15
J gene: TRBJ2-7
clone size: -
V gene: TRBV7-9

CDR3 protein: CASSFAGTSGYEQYF
CDR3 length: 15
J gene: TRBJ2-7
clone size: -
V gene: TRBV27

CDR3 protein: CSVYLTGRYEQYF
CDR3 length: 13
J gene: TRBJ2-7
clone size: -
V gene: TRBV29-1

CDR3 protein: CASSSLDTNEAFF
CDR3 length: 13
J gene: TRBJ1-1
clone size: -
V gene: TRBV27

CDR3 protein: CASGWFSTGELFF
CDR3 length: 13
J gene: TRBJ2-2
clone size: -
V gene: TRBV12-5

CDR3 protein: CASPRRTEHTGELFF
CDR3 length: 15
J gene: TRBJ2-2
clone size: -
V gene: TRBV10-1

CDR3 protein: CSVVGGQISTDTQYF
CDR3 length: 15
J gene: TRBJ2-3
clone size: -
V gene: TRBV29-1

CDR3 protein: CSAIGPADTSNEQFF
CDR3 length: 15
J gene: TRBJ2-1
clone size: -
V gene: TRBV20-1

CDR3 protein: CASSLGTGTGEEKLFF
CDR3 length: 16
J gene: TRBJ1-4
clone size: -
V gene: TRBV7-9

CDR3 protein: CASSQDQFSSYNEQFF
CDR3 length: 16
J gene: TRBJ2-1
clone size: -
V gene: TRBV23-1

CDR3 protein: CSVDRGPDTQYF
CDR3 length: 12
J gene: TRBJ2-3
clone size: -
V gene: TRBV29-1

CDR3 protein: CASRTGAEQFF
CDR3 length: 11
J gene: TRBJ2-1
clone size: -
V gene: TRBV6-6

CDR3 protein: CSARGSGAYEAFF
CDR3 length: 13
J gene: TRBJ1-1
clone size: -
V gene: TRBV20-1